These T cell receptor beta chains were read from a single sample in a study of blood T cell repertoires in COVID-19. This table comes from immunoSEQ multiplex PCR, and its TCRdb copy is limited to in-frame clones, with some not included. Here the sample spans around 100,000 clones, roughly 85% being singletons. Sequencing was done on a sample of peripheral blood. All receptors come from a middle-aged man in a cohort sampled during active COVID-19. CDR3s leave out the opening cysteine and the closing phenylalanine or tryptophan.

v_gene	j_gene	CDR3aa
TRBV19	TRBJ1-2	ASSLVRGDYGYT
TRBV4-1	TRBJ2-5	ASSHLTSGGETQY
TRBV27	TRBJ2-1	ASSRGTGSYNEQF
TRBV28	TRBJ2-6	ASSPVAGPGANVLT
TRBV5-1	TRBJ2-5	ASSHPGINQETQY
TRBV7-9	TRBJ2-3	ASSAGGLLGTDTQY
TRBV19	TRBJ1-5	ASSPPGTGRWQH
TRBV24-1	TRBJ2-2	ATSDLPDRNTGELF
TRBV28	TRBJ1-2	ASSFQGNGYT
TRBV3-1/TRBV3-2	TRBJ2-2	ASSPIQGPGELF
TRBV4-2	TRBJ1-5	ASSQVAVTDSNQPQH
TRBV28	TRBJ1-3	ASKPRDSLATNTIY
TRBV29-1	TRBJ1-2	SVETGGVDYT
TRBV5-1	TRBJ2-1	ASSPLAASSYNEQF
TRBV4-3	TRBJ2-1	ASSQDRGYGEQF
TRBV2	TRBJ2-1	GQARGRGTDEQF
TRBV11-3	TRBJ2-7	ASSLLDTYEQY
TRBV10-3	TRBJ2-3	AISELGQGGSDTQY
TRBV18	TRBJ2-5	ASSPGQNQETQY
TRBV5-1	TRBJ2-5	ASSLGFLEGLEETQY
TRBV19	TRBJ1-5	ASSIWGEVQPQH
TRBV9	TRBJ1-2	ASSVGTQANYGYT
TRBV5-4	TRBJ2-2	ASSPERLAGVSGELF
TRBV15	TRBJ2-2	ATSRPGVGNTGELF
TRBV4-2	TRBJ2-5	ASSQPSQIAGGQETQY
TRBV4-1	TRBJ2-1	ASSLGQGADNEQF
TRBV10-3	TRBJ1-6	AIRTDRESPLH
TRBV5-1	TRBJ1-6	ASSPLAGLNSPLH
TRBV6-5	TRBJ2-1	ASARQYNEQF
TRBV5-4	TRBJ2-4	ASSLVPASTGVNIQY
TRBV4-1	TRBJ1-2	ASSQGEGTNYGYT
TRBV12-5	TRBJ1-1	ASGLVHLGGAGTEAF
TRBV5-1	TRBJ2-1	ASSLRQAGGQNEQF
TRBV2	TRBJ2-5	ASSESPSLETQY
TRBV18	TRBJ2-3	ASSPLSGSTDTQY
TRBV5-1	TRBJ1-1	ASTWDSGTEAF
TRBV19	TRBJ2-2	ASKRGIENTGELF
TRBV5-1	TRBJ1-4	ASSRGQAGEKLF
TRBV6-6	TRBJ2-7	ASSPGMSEQY
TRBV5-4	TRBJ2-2	ASSLPLAGGQAGELF
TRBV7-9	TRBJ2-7	ASSLAGGGEQY
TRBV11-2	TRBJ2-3	ASSRGLAGGTDTQY
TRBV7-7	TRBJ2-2	ASSSGSGTGELF
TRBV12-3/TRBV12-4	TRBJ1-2	ASSLTGFGYT
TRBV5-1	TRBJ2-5	ASSSEPGLEETQY
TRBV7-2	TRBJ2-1	ASSLAGTGLSLEQF
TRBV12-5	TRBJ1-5	ASGFYQPQH
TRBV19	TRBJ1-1	ASSMGAWDTEAF
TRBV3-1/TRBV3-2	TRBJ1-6	ASSQDSRSGVFNSPLH
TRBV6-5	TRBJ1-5	ASSSGQGRGQPQH
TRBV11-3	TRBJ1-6	ASSLGQGGSSPLH
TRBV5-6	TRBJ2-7	ASSFTGGTYEQY
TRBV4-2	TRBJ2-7	ASSLNPSDEQY
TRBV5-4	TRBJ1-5	ASSLGGRVSNQPQH
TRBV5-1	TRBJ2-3	ASSLGAGSSTDTQY